This TCR beta chain was sequenced in a study of T cells in Graves' hyperthyroidism and ophthalmopathy (dated by TCRdb to between 2019 and 2020). About the full investigation: Peripheral blood samples were taken at initial diagnosis, before any treatment was given. TCR V-J signatures able to tell the groups apart were searched for in a discovery cohort of about a hundred patients, of whom 40 to 45 had Graves' ophthalmopathy and about 55 had stable Graves' hyperthyroidism. Whether ophthalmopathy could be predicted prospectively was tested in an independent validation cohort made up of 18 hyperthyroidism patients plus 17 patients who later progressed to ophthalmopathy. The approximately 95 discovery patients were divided at random into training and test sets in a 7:3 ratio. In addition, the study compared T-cell repertoires in thyroid tissue and in blood from about 6 Graves' hyperthyroidism patients. Once sampling was done, hyperthyroidism patients were given methimazole at a starting dose of 30 mg daily, whereas ophthalmopathy patients were given high-dose intravenous methylprednisolone. The paper describes TCR Vbeta CDR3 sequencing of 140 or so peripheral blood samples, made up of 40 to 45 ophthalmopathy patients, 70 to 75 hyperthyroidism patients and roughly 17 progressor patients.

Broader findings and caveats from the paper: Sample size was not statistically predetermined, and investigators were not blinded to group allocation. In validation, the model predicted progression to ophthalmopathy with around 71% sensitivity and roughly 72% specificity, a median of 6.5 months before onset. In cross-validation, a model built on a 13 V-J signature told ophthalmopathy apart from stable hyperthyroidism with roughly 87% sensitivity and roughly 81% specificity, and in testing the same model reached 80%/75%. Most expanded thyroid clonotypes (frequency above 0.001) were also detected in blood, suggesting blood repertoires may reflect thyroid immune responses.

Ophthalmopathy patients had moderately to severely active disease, Clinical Activity Score of at least 3, NOSPECS grade of at least 4, and duration under 3 months. The study excluded patients with uncontrolled infections, other autoimmune diseases, pregnancy or lactation. Diagnoses were established on the basis of clinical symptoms, serum thyroxine and TRAb, thyroid ultrasound, and orbital computed tomography. PBMCs were separated from roughly 9.6 ml of fresh peripheral blood using Ficoll-Paque density gradient centrifugation. Trizol reagent was used to extract total RNA, and RNA quality was then checked on an Agilent 2100 Bioanalyzer. Measured from the cysteine to the phenylalanine, the CDR3 is 13 residues long. Here the CDR3 DNA is all that survives: 39 bases in frame from base 1. V is pared back by 4 bases and J by 5 bases, with 9 bases lying between the germline termini. The germline V gene (reference sequence) specifies SEHNR as CDR1 and FQNEAQ as CDR2.

This clonotype was detected many times. What this receptor recognizes is not known. The record has no base qualities; no much larger clone is one base away. TCR beta CDR3 regions were amplified from RNA transcripts. For the first round of RT-PCR on the TCR CDR3, the HTBI primer set was used together with the Qiagen OneStep RT-PCR kit. A second multiplex PCR round built the libraries, followed by size selection and purification. Sequencing of the libraries was done on an Illumina HiSeq2000 using paired-end 100 bp reads. The paper's data handling went like this. SOAPnuke was used to process the raw data, removing reads that contained adapters or uncalled bases, had a mean Phred below 15, or lacked an exact match to the constant primer or identifier. COPE v1.2.5 was used to merge the high-quality paired reads, and each unique nucleotide sequence was defined as a clonotype. MiTCR v1.1 was used to align clonotypes to the IMGT TRBV, TRBD and TRBJ reference segments. The analysis was restricted to V-J combinations with a frequency above 0.0001, which together covered approximately 99% of the repertoires. A TCS score was defined as the ratio between F50 (clonal expansion) and ExV (chaos), using BLOSUM62-based TCRdist between CDR3 peptides within each V-J. Welch's t-statistics and random forest reduced roughly 500 V-J features to 13, which were used in a naive Bayes classifier (R e1071). The raw public data were reprocessed by TCRdb itself: fastp quality trimming at Q25, MiXCR clonotype calling, in-frame beta chains only. Rows merge per CDR3 protein into single entries with the most common DNA and genes. TCRdb's processing, not the study's, gives the V and J calls here. Recorded for this sample are 490,000 or so distinct CDR3 sequences; about 16% of them occurred a single time. The top ten constitute about 29% of the sample.

The source is a woman between 25 and 40 years old with Graves' ophthalmopathy. The sequencing sample was made of blood. The rearrangement combines TRBV7-9 with TRBJ2-1, with the D gene call left open. In nucleotide form, the sequence is TGTGCCAGCAGCTCCTCGGGTCACAATGAGCAGTTCTTC. This sequence encodes CASSSSGHNEQFF.